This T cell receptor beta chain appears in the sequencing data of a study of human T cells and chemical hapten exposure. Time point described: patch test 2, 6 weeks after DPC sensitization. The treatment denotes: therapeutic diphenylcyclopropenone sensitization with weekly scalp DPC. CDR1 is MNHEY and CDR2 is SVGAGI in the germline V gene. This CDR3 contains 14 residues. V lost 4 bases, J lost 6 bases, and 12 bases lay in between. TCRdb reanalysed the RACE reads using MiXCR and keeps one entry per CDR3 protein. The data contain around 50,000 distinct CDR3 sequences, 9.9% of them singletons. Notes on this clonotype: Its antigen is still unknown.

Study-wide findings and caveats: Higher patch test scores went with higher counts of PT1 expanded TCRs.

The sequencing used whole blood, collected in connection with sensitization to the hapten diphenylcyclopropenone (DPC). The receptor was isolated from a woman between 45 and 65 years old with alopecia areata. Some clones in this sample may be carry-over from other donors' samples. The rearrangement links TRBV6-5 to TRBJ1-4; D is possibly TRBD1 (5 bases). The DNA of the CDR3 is TGTGCCAGCAGTTCGGCAGGAGGGGATGAAAAACTGTTTTTT. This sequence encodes CASSSAGGDEKLFF.